These 10 T cell receptor beta chains were all obtained from the same sample, sequenced in a study of persistence of HIV-infected CD4 T cells. Antigens of these TCRs are unknown. This was the immunoSEQ version 4 assay in survey mode. TCRdb's table, derived via immunoSEQ multiplex PCR, lists solely in-frame clones and lacks some. The table lists about 7,000 clones, around three quarters of them singletons. Cells were stimulated with CMV-infected fibroblast lysates at 8.5 to 10 ug/mL. Sorting of responding CD4+ T cells relied on upregulated CD40 ligand together with CD69. Sequenced material: CD4+ T cells sorted from PBMCs after roughly 20-hour stimulation, taken from a patient who received antiretroviral therapy. Receptors originate from an adult woman with HIV who was CMV-seropositive.

DNA for the CDR3: TGTGCCACCAGTGATGCAGGGATGGATGGCTACACCTTC. This translates into CATSDAGMDGYTF. The rearrangement links TRBV24-1 to TRBJ1-2; perhaps TRBD1 as D (5 bases). Germline lookup yields CDR1 KGHDR and CDR2 SFDVKD. The CDR3 extends over 13 amino acids. Trimming pared 3 bases from V and 6 bases from J, leaving 10 bases between.

This chain connects TRBV24-1 to TRBJ2-1; 12 bases match TRBD2. From germline, CDR1 is KGHDR and CDR2 SFDVKD. The CDR3 loop spans 15 amino acids. V shed 7 bases, J shed 7 bases, and the junction held 7 bases outside the gene matches. The CDR3 protein is CATSPQGLAGNEQFF. CDR3 sequence (DNA): TGTGCCACCAGCCCCCAGGGACTAGCGGGTAATGAGCAGTTCTTC.

A single count supports this clone. The V call is TRBV19, the J call TRBJ1-2, with 8 nucleotides matching TRBD1. J lost 5 bases, V lost 6 bases, and 5 bases had no gene match. This CDR3 contains 13 residues. Germline loops: CDR1 LNHDA, CDR2 SQIVND (reference sequence). In nucleotides, the CDR3 is TGTGCCAGTAGCCCGACAGGGGATTATGGCTACACCTTC. Translated, it gives CASSPTGDYGYTF. Full variable domain (outside the CDR3, taken from reference TRBV19 and TRBJ1-2): DGGITQSPKYLFRKEGQNVTLSCEQNLNHDAMYWYRQDPGQGLRLIYYSQIVNDFQKGDIAEGYSVSREKKESFPLTVTSAQKNPTAFYLCASSPTGDYGYTFGSGTRLTVV.

The chain joins TRBV2 to TRBJ2-2, with a weak D call TRBD2 (5 bases). CDR3 size: 14 residues. The germline gives CDR1 SNHLY, CDR2 FYNNEI. The V end was cut by 10 bases, the J end by 2 bases, with 14 bases between. As DNA, the CDR3 is TGTGCCACCAGGAGGACCGCTAACACCGGGGAGCTGTTTTTT. It specifies CATRRTANTGELFF.

This CDR3 reads CASQTLMGDTEAFF. CDR3 sequence (DNA): TGCGCCAGCCAGACACTCATGGGGGACACTGAAGCTTTCTTT. The chain couples TRBV5-1 to TRBJ1-1, with a possible D match to TRBD1 (5 bases). Trimming shortened V by 7 bases and J by 3 bases, and 16 bases separated the two germline ends. The CDR3 is 14 residues long. CDR1 and CDR2 (germline): SGHRS, YFSETQ. Variable domain in full (rest from reference TRBV5-1 and TRBJ1-1): KAGVTQTPRYLIKTRGQQVTLSCSPISGHRSVSWYQQTPGQGLQFLFEYFSETQRNKGNFPGRFSGRQFSNSRSEMNVSTLELGDSALYLCASQTLMGDTEAFFGQGTRLTVV.

The genes are TRBV15 and TRBJ1-3; D is unresolved. The V end was cut by 0 bases, the J end by 0 bases, with 6 bases between. Germline CDR1 reads LNHNV; CDR2 reads YYDKDF (reference sequence). There are 15 residues in the CDR3. CDR3 DNA sequence: TGTGCCACCAGCAGAGATAGGCGCTCTGGAAACACCATATATTTT. Translated: CATSRDRRSGNTIYF.

To note about this clone: In the same sample, other DNA sequences code for this CDR3. The chain has TRBV9 and TRBJ2-5; D unclear. Trimming shortened V by 1 base and J by 4 bases, and 5 bases separated the two germline ends. The CDR3 has 12 residues. Germline V gene data show CDR1 as SGDLS and CDR2 as YYNGEE. The CDR3 is CASSVRGETQYF. The CDR3 coding sequence is TGTGCCAGCAGCGTAAGAGGAGAGACCCAGTACTTC. The complete variable domain, with remaining parts taken from reference TRBV9 and TRBJ2-5, reads DSGVTQTPKHLITATGQRVTLRCSPRSGDLSVYWYQQSLDQGLQFLIQYYNGEERAKGNILERFSAQQFPDLHSELNLSSLELGDSALYFCASSVRGETQYFGPGTRLLVL.

This rearrangement joins TRBV3-1 (or the pseudogene TRBV3-2) to TRBJ1-4, with D uncertain. V dropped 0 bases and J dropped 2 bases, with 10 bases sitting between them. Germline CDR1 reads LGHDT; CDR2 reads YNNKEL (reference sequence). This CDR3 region has 16 residues. The CDR3 spells CASSQDFGTTNEKLFF. The CDR3 bases are TGTGCCAGCAGCCAAGATTTCGGTACTACTAATGAAAAACTGTTTTTT.

The chain links TRBV3-1 (or the pseudogene TRBV3-2) to TRBJ1-2, with 7 positions matching TRBD1. The CDR3 consists of 14 residues. Germline V gene lookup returns CDR1 LGHDT and CDR2 YNNKEL (reference sequence). V gave up 2 bases and J gave up 6 bases; unmatched junction bases: 6. The CDR3 spells CASSQFKGADGYTF. The CDR3 DNA sequence: TGTGCCAGCAGCCAATTTAAGGGGGCGGATGGCTACACCTTC.

Here the CDR3 DNA reads TGTGCCAAAAGGGACCCAACTAACTATGGCTACACCTTC. It encodes CAKRDPTNYGYTF. The genes are TRBV30 and TRBJ1-2; D is perhaps TRBD1 (5 bases). CDR3 length equals 13 residues. V shed 8 bases and J shed 0 bases, with 13 bases lying between them. Germline CDR1 GTSNPN, CDR2 SVGIG (reference sequence).